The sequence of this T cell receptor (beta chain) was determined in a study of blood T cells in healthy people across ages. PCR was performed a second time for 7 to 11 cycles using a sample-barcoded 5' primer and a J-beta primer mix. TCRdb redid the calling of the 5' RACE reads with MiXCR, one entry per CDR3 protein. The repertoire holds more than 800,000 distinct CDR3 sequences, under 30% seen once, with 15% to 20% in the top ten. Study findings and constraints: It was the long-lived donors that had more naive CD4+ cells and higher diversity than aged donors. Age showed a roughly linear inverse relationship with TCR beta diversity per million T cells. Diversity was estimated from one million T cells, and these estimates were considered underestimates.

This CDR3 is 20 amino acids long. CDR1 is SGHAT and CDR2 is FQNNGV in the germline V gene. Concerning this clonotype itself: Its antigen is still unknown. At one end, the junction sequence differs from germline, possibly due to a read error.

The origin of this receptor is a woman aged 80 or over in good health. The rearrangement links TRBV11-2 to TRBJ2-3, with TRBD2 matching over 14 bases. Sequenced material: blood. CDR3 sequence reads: CAGSFLGRLAGGVSTDTQYF. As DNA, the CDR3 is TGTGCCGGCAGCTTCCTGGGCCGACTAGCGGGGGGGGTTAGCACAGATACGCAGTATTTT.